This T cell receptor (beta chain) was sequenced during a study of blood T cell repertoires in COVID-19. The CDR3 spans 14 residues. V lost 6 bases to trimming and J lost 6 bases, with 18 bases between them. From germline, CDR1 is SNHLY and CDR2 FYNNEI. Authors' analysis steps: Using reference gene primer amplification, nucleated cell counts were estimated. The method was immunoSEQ multiplex PCR; TCRdb's version includes in-frame clones alone and lacks a portion of them. The D gene and trimming were derived from the DNA, and the V and J assignments and clone size from that table. Here the sample spans under 300,000 clones, 70% to 90% being singletons.

The rearrangement joins TRBV2 to TRBJ2-7; possibly TRBD1 for D (5 bases). The source is a man aged 50-60 years with acute or convalescent COVID-19. The sequenced sample was peripheral blood. CDR3 DNA: TGTGCCAGCAGCCTAGGGGTCGTCTGGATCGAGCAGTACTTC. This sequence encodes CASSLGVVWIEQYF.